The clone carrying this T cell receptor beta chain was recorded once. This CDR3 comprises 13 residues. Trimming cost V 0 bases and J 8 bases, with 8 bases left between them. Germline CDR1 reads LNHNV; CDR2 reads YYDKDF (reference sequence). These data come from a study of blood T cell repertoires in COVID-19. Study-wide background: Nucleic acid was either cDNA or gDNA, and it came from T cells, B-cell-depleted T cells, or PBMCs.

In the source study's methods: Amplification of reference gene primers provided the estimated nucleated cell counts. The method was immunoSEQ multiplex PCR; TCRdb's version includes in-frame clones alone and lacks a portion of them. Clonal size and the V and J genes are those of that table, whereas D and trimming came from the DNA. This table holds some 120,000 clones, 80% found once. This TCR derives from a human donor in a cohort sampled during active COVID-19. Sequencing input: peripheral blood. The rearrangement uses TRBV15 and TRBJ1-3; tentative D call: TRBD1 (6 bases). This CDR3 reads CATSRDRGDTIYF. The CDR3 DNA follows: TGTGCCACCAGCAGAGACAGGGGAGACACCATATATTTT.